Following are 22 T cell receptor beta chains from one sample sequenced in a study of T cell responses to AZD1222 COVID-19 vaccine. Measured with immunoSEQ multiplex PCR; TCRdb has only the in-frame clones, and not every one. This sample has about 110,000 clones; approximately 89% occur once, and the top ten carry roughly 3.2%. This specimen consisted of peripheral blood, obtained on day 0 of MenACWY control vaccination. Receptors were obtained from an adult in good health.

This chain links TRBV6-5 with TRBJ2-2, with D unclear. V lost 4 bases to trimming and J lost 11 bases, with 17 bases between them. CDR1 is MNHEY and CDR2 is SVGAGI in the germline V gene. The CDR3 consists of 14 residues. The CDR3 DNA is TGTGCCAGCAGTTTAGACCCCTCCTCAGTCGAGCTGTTTTTT. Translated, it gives CASSLDPSSVELFF.

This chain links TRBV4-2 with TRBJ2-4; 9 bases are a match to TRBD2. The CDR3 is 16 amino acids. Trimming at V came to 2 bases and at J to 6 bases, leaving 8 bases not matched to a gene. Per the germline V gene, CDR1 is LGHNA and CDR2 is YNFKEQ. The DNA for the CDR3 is TGTGCCAGCAGCCAATACCGGACTAGCGATGGAAACATTCAGTACTTC. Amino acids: CASSQYRTSDGNIQYF.

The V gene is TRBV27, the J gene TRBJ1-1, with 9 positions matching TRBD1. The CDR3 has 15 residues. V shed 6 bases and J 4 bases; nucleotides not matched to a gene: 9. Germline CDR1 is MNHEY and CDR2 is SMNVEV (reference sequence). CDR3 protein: CASRLEDRGGTEAFF. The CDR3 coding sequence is TGTGCCAGCAGACTGGAGGACAGGGGAGGCACTGAAGCTTTCTTT.

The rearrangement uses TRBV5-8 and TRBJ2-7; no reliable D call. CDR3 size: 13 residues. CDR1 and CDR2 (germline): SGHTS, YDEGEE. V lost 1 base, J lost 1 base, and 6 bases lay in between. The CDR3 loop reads CASSLRESYEQYF. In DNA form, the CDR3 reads TGTGCCAGCAGCTTGAGGGAATCCTACGAGCAGTACTTC.

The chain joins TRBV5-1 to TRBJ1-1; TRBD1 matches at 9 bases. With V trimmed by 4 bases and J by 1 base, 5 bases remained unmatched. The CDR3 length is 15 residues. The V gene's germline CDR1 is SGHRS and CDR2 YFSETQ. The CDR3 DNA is TGCGCCAGCAGCGACCCGGGACAGGGGAACACTGAAGCTTTCTTT. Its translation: CASSDPGQGNTEAFF.

The CDR3 nucleotides are TGTGCCATCAGACGGAACGAGAACACTGAAGCTTTCTTT. This sequence encodes CAIRRNENTEAFF. The rearrangement uses TRBV10-3 and TRBJ1-1; D remains unclear. The CDR3 spans 13 residues. V shed 6 bases and J shed 1 base, with 9 bases lying between them. In germline, CDR1 is ENHRY, CDR2 SYGVKD.

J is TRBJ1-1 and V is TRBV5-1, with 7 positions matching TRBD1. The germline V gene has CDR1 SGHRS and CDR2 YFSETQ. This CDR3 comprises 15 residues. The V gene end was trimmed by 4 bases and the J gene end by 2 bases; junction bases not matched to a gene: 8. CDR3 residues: CASSQPGTDNTEAFF. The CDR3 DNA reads TGCGCCAGCAGCCAACCCGGGACAGACAACACTGAAGCTTTCTTT.

CDR3 coding DNA: TGCAGCGTAGATGTAGATACGCAGTATTTT. This gives the protein CSVDVDTQYF. This chain connects TRBV29-1 to TRBJ2-3; D call uncertain. The CDR3 sequence is 10 residues long. Germline loops: CDR1 SQVTM, CDR2 ANQGSEA. Trimming shortened V by 6 bases and J by 5 bases, and 6 bases separated the two germline ends.

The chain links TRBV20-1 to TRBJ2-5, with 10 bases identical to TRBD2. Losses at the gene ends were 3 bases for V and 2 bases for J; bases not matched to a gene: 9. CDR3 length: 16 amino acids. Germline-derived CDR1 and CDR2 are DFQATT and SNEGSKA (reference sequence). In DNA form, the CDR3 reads TGCAGTGCTAGTACTAGCGGGGCCCTGGGACAAGAGACCCAGTACTTC. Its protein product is CSASTSGALGQETQYF.

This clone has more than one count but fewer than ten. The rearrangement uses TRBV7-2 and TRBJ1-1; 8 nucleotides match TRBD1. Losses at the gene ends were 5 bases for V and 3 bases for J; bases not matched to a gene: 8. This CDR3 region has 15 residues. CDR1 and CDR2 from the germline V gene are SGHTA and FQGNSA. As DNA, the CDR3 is TGTGCCAGCAGCCGCGCGACAGGGGAATACACTGAAGCTTTCTTT. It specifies CASSRATGEYTEAFF. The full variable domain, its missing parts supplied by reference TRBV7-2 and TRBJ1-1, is GAGVSQSPSNKVTEKGKDVELRCDPISGHTALYWYRQSLGQGLEFLIYFQGNSAPDKSGLPSDRFSAERTGGSVSTLTIQRTQQEDSAVYLCASSRATGEYTEAFFGQGTRLTVV.

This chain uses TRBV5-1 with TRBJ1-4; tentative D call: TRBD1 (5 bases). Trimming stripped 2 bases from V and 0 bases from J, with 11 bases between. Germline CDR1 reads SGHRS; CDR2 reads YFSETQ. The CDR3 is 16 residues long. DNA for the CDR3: TGCGCCAGCAGCTTTACGGACACTGCAACTAATGAAAAACTGTTTTTT. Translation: CASSFTDTATNEKLFF.

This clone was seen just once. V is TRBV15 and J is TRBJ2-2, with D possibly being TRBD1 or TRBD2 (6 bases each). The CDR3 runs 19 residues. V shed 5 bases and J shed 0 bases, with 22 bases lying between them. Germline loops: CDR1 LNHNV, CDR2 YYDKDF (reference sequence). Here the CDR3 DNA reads TGTGCCACCAGCCACGCTGGGGGGCTTTCACCCGCGAACACCGGGGAGCTGTTTTTT. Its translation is CATSHAGGLSPANTGELFF.

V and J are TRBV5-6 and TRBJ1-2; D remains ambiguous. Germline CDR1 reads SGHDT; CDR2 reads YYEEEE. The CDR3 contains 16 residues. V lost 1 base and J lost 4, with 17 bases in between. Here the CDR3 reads CASSLRSLPPGYGYTF. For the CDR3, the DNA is TGTGCCAGCAGCTTGAGGAGCCTCCCCCCGGGCTATGGCTACACCTTC.

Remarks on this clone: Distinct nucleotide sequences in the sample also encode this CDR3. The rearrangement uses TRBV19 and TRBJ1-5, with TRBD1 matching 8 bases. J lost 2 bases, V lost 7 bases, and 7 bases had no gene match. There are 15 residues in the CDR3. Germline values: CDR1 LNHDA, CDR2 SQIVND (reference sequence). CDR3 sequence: CASIPDREGNQPQHF. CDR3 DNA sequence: TGTGCCAGTATTCCGGACAGGGAGGGCAATCAGCCCCAGCATTTT.

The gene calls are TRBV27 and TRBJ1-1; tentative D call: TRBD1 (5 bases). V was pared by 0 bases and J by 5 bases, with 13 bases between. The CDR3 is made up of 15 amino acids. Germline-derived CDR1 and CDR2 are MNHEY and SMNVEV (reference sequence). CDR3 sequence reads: CASSLSGTGRTEAFF. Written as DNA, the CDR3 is TGTGCCAGCAGTTTATCGGGGACGGGTCGGACTGAAGCTTTCTTT.

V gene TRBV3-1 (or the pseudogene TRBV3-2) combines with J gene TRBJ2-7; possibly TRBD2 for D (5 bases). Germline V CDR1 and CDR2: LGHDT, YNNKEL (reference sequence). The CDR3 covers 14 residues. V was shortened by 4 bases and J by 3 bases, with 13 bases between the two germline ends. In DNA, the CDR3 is TGTGCCAGCAGCCCTCAAACTAGAAGCTACGAGCAGTACTTC. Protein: CASSPQTRSYEQYF.

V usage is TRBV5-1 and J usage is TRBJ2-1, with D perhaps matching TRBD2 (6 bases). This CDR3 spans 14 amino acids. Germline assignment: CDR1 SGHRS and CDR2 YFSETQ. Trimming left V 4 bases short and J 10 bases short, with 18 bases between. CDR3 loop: CASSPGTVSREQFF. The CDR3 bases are TGCGCCAGCAGCCCGGGGACTGTCTCTCGGGAGCAGTTCTTC.

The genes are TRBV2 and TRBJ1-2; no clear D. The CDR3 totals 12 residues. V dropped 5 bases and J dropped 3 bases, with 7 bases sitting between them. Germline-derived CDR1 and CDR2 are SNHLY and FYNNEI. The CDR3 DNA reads TGTGCCAGCAGTAGGGAATACTATGGCTACACCTTC. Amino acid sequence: CASSREYYGYTF.

CDR3 in DNA: TGTGCCAGCACTCCGACTAGCGGGGGGGCTAACCCCTACAATGAGCAGTTCTTC. It specifies CASTPTSGGANPYNEQFF. The chain couples TRBV4-2 to TRBJ2-1; 14 bases line up with TRBD2. J was trimmed by 2 bases and V by 7 bases; bases with no gene match: 10. Germline CDR1 LGHNA, CDR2 YNFKEQ. The CDR3 is 18 residues long.

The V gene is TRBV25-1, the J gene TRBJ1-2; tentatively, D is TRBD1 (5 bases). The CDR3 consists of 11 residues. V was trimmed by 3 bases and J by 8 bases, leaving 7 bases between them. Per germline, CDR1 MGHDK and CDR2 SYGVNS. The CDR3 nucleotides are TGTGCCAGCAGTGAGGGACGGGGCTACACCTTC. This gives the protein CASSEGRGYTF.

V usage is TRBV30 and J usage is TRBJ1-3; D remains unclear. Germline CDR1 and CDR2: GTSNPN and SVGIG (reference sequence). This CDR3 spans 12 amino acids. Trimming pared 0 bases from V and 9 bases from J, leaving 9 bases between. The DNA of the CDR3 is TGTGCCTGGAGTGTACGTGGTAGCACCATATATTTT. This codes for CAWSVRGSTIYF.

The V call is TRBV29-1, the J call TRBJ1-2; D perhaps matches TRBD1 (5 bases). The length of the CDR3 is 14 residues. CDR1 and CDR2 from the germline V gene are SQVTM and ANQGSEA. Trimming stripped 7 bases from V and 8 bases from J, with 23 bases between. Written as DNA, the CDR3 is TGCAGCGCAGCTTGGGGCCAGACCCGGACGGGCTACACCTTC. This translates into CSAAWGQTRTGYTF.